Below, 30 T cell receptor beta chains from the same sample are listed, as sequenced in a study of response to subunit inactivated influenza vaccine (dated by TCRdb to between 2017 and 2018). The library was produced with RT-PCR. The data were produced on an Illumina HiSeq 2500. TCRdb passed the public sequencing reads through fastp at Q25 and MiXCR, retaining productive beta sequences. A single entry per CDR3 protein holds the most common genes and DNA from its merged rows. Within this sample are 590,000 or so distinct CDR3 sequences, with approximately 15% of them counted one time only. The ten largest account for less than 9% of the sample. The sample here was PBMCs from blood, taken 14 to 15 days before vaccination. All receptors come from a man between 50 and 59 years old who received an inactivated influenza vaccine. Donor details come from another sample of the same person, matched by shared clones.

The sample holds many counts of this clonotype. The CDR3 nucleotides read TGTGCCAGCACCCCAGGGGCAGGTCAGCCCCAGCATTTT. Protein: CASTPGAGQPQHF. The chain couples TRBV2 to TRBJ1-5; D is perhaps TRBD1 (6 bases). From germline, CDR1 is SNHLY and CDR2 FYNNEI. The CDR3 sequence is 13 residues long. Trimming stripped 7 bases from V and 6 bases from J, with 13 bases between.

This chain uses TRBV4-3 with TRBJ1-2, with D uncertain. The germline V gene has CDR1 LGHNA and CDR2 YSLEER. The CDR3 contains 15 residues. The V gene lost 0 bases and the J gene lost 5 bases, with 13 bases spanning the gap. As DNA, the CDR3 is TGCGCCAGCAGCCAAGATCCGGGGAAAGGGTATGGCTACACCTTC. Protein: CASSQDPGKGYGYTF.

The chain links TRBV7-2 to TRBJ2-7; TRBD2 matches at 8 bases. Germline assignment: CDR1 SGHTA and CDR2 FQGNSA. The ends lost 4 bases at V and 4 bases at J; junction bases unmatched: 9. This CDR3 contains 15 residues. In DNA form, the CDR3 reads TGTGCCAGCAGCTCACAGGGACTAGTTGGTTACGAGCAGTACTTC. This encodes CASSSQGLVGYEQYF.

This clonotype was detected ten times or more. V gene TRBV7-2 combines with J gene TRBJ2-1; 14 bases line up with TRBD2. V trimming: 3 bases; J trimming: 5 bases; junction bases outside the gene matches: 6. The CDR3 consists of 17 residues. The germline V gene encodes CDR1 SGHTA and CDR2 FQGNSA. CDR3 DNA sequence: TGTGCCAGCAGCTTGGGGGGACTAGCGGGGGCCCACAATGAGCAGTTCTTC. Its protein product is CASSLGGLAGAHNEQFF.

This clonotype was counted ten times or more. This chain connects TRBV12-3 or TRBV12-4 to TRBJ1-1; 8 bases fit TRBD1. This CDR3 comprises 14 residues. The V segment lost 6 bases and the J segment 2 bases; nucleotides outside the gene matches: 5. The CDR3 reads CASSLGQANTEAFF. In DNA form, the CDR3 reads TGTGCCAGCAGCTTGGGACAGGCCAACACTGAAGCTTTCTTT.

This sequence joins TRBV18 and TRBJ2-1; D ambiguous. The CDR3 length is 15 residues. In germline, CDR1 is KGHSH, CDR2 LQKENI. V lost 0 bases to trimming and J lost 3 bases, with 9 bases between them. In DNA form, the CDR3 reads TGTGCCAGCTCACCACCGTCGAAAAGCTACAATGAGCAGTTCTTC. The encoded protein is CASSPPSKSYNEQFF.

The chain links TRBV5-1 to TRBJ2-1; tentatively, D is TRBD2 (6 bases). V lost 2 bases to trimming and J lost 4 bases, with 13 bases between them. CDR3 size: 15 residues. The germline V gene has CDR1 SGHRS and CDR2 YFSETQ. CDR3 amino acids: CASSFRAGNYNEQFF. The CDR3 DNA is TGCGCCAGCAGCTTTAGGGCGGGAAATTACAATGAGCAGTTCTTC.

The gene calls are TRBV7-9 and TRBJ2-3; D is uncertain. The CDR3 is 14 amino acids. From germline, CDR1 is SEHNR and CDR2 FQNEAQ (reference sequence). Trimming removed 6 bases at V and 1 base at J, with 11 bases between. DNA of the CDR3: TGTGCCAGCAGGCTAACCGTGGGCACAGATACGCAGTATTTT. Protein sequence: CASRLTVGTDTQYF.

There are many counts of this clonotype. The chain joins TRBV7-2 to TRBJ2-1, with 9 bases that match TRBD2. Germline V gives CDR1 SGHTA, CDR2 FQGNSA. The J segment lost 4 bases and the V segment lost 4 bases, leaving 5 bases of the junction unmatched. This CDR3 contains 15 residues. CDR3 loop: CASSSTSGQYNEQFF. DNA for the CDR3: TGTGCCAGCAGCTCGACTAGCGGACAATACAATGAGCAGTTCTTC.

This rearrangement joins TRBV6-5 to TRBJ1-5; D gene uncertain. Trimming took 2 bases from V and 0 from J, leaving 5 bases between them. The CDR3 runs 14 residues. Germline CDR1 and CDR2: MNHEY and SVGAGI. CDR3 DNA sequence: TGTGCCAGCAGTTACGGTGATAGCAATCAGCCCCAGCATTTT. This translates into CASSYGDSNQPQHF.

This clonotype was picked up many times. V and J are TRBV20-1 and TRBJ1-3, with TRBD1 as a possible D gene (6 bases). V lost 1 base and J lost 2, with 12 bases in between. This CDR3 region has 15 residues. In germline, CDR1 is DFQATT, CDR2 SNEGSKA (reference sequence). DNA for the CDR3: TGCAGTGCTAGAGTGGGGGGGGCCGCTGGAAACACCATATATTTT. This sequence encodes CSARVGGAAGNTIYF.

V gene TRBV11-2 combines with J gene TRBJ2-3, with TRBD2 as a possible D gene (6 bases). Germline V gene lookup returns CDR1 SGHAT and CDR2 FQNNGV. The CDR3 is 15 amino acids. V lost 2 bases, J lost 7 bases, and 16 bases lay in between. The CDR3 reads CASSLRRLVLNTQYF. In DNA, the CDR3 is TGTGCCAGCAGCTTAAGGAGACTAGTTTTGAATACGCAGTATTTT.

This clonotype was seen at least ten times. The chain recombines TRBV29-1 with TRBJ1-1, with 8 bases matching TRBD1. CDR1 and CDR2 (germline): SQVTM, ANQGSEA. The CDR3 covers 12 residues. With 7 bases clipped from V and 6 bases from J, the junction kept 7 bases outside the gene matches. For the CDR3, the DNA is TGCAGCGCCGGACAGGGCGGGGCTGAAGCTTTCTTT. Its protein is CSAGQGGAEAFF. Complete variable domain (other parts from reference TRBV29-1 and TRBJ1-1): SAVISQKPSRDICQRGTSLTIQCQVDSQVTMMFWYRQQPGQSLTLIATANQGSEATYESGFVIDKFPISRPNLTFSTLTVSNMSPEDSSIYLCSAGQGGAEAFFGQGTRLTVV.

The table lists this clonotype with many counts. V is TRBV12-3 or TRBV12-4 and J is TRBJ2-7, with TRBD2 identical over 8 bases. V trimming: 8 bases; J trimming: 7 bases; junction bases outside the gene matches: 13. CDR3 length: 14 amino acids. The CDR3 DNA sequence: TGTGCCAGCGGGCCGATAAGCGGGGGAGGGGAGCAGTACTTC. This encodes CASGPISGGGEQYF.

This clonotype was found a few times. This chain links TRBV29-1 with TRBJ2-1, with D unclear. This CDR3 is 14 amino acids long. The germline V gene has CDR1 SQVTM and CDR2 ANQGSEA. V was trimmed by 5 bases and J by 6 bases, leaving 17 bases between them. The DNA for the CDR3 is TGCAGCGTTCCTCCGCGAGTTGGTGGCAATGAGCAGTTCTTC. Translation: CSVPPRVGGNEQFF.

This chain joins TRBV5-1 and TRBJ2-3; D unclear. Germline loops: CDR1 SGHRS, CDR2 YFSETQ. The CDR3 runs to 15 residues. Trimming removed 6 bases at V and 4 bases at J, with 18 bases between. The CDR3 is CASTTLLGGSDTQYF. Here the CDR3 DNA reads TGCGCCAGCACCACCCTTCTCGGTGGTTCAGATACGCAGTATTTT.

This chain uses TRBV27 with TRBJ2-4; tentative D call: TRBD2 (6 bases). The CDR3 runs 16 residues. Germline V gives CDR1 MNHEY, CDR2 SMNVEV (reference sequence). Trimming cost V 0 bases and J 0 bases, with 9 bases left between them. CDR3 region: CASSLSGGLAKNIQYF. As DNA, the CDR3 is TGTGCCAGCAGTTTATCGGGGGGATTAGCCAAAAACATTCAGTACTTC.

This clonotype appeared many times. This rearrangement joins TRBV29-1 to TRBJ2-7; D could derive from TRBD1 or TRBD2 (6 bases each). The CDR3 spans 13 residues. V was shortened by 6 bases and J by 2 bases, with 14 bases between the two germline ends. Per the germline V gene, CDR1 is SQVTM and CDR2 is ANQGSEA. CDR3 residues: CSVGGLKPYEQYF. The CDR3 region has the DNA TGCAGCGTCGGGGGCCTCAAACCCTACGAGCAGTACTTC.

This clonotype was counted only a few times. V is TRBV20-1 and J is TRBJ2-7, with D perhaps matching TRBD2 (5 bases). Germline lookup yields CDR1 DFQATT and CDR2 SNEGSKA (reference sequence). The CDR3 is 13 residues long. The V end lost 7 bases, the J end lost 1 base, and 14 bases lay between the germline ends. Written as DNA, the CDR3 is TGCAGTGTCCGGTCGGGGAATTCCTACGAGCAGTACTTC. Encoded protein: CSVRSGNSYEQYF.

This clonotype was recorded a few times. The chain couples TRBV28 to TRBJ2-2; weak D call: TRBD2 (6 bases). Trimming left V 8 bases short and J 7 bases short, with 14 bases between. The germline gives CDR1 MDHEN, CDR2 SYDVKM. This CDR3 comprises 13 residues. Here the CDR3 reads CASSEGKVGELFF. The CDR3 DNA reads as TGTGCCAGCTCGGAGGGGAAGGTCGGGGAGCTGTTTTTT.

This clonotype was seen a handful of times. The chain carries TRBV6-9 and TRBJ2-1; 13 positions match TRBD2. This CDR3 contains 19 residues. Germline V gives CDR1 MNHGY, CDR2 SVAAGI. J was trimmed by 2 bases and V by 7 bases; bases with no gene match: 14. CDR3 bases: TGTGCCAGCACATTTATGGGGACTAGCGGGAACCCCACCTACAATGAGCAGTTCTTC. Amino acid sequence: CASTFMGTSGNPTYNEQFF.

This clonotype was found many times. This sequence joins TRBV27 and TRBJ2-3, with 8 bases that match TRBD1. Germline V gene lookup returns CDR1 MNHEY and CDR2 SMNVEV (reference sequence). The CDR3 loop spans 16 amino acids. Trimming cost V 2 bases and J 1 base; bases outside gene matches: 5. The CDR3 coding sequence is TGTGCCAGCAGTTTACTCGGACAGGGAGGCACAGATACGCAGTATTTT. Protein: CASSLLGQGGTDTQYF.

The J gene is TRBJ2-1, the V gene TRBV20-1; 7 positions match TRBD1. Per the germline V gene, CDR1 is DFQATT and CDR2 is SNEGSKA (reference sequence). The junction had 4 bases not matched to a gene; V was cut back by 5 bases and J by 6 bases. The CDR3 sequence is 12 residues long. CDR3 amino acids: CSASDRRNEQFF. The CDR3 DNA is TGCAGTGCTTCGGACAGGCGCAATGAGCAGTTCTTC.

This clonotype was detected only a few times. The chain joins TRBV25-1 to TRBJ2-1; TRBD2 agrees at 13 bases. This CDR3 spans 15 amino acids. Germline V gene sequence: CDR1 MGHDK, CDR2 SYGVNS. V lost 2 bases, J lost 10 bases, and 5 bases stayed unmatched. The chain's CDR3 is CASSEPGLAGKEQFF. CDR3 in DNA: TGTGCCAGCAGTGAACCGGGACTAGCGGGAAAAGAGCAGTTCTTC.

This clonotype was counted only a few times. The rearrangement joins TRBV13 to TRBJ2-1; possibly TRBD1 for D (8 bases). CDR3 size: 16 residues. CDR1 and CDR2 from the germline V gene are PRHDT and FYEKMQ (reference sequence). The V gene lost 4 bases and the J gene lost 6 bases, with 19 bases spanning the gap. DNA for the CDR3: TGTGCCAGCAGCTCGCGCGGACAGGGAGGGGGCAATGAGCAGTTCTTC. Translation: CASSSRGQGGGNEQFF.

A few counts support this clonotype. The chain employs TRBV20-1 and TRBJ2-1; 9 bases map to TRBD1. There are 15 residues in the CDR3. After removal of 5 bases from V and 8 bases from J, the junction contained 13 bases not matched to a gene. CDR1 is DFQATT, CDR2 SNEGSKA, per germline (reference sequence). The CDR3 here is CSAATYGTGFDEQFF. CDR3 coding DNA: TGCAGTGCTGCAACTTACGGGACAGGGTTCGATGAGCAGTTCTTC.

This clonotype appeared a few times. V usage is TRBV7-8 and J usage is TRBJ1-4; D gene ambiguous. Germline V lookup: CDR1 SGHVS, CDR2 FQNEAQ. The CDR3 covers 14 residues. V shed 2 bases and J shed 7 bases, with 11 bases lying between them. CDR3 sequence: CASSLSSQVEKLFF. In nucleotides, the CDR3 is TGTGCCAGCAGCTTAAGCTCGCAGGTTGAAAAACTGTTTTTT.

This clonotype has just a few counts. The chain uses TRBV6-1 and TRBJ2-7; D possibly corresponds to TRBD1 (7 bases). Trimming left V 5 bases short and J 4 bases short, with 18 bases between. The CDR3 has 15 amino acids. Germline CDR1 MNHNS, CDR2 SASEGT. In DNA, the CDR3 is TGTGCCAGCAGTCCTCCGACAGGGAGGAAGTACGAGCAGTACTTC. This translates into CASSPPTGRKYEQYF.

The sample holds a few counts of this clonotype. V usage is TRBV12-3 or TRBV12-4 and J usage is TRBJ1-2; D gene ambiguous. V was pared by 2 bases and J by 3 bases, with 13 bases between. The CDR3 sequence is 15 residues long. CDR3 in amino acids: CASSLWDRPDYGYTF. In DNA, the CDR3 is TGTGCCAGCAGTTTATGGGATCGGCCTGACTATGGCTACACCTTC.

The CDR3 coding sequence is TGTGCCAGCAGTTCCCTCCGGGACCCCAGGGACACCATATATTTT. Residues: CASSSLRDPRDTIYF. This chain links TRBV12-3 or TRBV12-4 with TRBJ1-3, with D tentatively TRBD1 (5 bases). The CDR3 contains 15 residues. Trimming removed 4 bases at V and 8 bases at J, with 18 bases between.